Listed below are T cell receptor beta chains from one sample, sequenced in a study of blood T cell repertoires in COVID-19. Generated by immunoSEQ multiplex PCR, the TCRdb table keeps only in-frame clones and is missing some. This table holds 95,000 to 150,000 clones, roughly 89% found once. The sample consisted of PBMCs or T cells enriched from blood (not recorded which). Receptors were obtained from a woman between 25 and 40 years old who had recovered from COVID-19. CDR3s leave out the opening cysteine and the closing phenylalanine or tryptophan. Fields, in order: J gene, V gene, CDR3 protein.

>TRBJ2-1|TRBV2
ASTRSGGPSNNEQF
>TRBJ2-1|TRBV7-3
ASSATPGTTYNEQF
>TRBJ1-5|TRBV27
ASSYRGPDQPQH
>TRBJ1-6|TRBV4-2
ASRPDNNSPLH
>TRBJ2-2|TRBV7-2
ASSKRRGSGNTGELF
>TRBJ2-5|TRBV18
ASSPGQGETQY
>TRBJ2-1|TRBV19
ASSFTGGSYNEQF
>TRBJ2-1|TRBV19
ASSKKAGGSEQF
>TRBJ2-2|TRBV28
ASSPSRTDSYTGELF
>TRBJ2-2|TRBV6-6
ASSYYRGSGELF
>TRBJ2-4|TRBV2
ASRAAIAKNIQY
>TRBJ2-1|TRBV21-1
ASSRPSGPTRNEQF
>TRBJ2-3|TRBV10-3
AIRGDGRMGRTNTQY
>TRBJ1-2|TRBV7-2
ASSPFPRAGNGYT
>TRBJ1-1|TRBV30
AWCTGGNAVEAF
>TRBJ2-1|TRBV7-3
ASSHGSGRVGVYNEQF
>TRBJ1-4|TRBV19
ASSIDQIPNEKLF
>TRBJ2-7|TRBV7-9
ASSLTYEQY
>TRBJ2-2|TRBV2
ASSWMITTGTGELF
>TRBJ1-5|TRBV15
ATRNRDLGQPQH
>TRBJ1-5|TRBV6-2/TRBV6-3
ASSRLKLESNQPQH
>TRBJ2-7|TRBV5-1
ASSLGQVEQY
>TRBJ2-3|TRBV7-8
ASSLTSGSDTQY
>TRBJ2-3|TRBV2
ASSRQALSTDTQY
>TRBJ2-1|TRBV19
ASSPGVMQF
>TRBJ2-5|TRBV5-4
ASSSGGSGETQY
>TRBJ2-1|TRBV18
ASSESTDAVEQF
>TRBJ1-4|TRBV18
ASSPGQGPIPF
>TRBJ2-1|TRBV7-2
ASSSSLLRESVEQF
>TRBJ2-5|TRBV28
ASERGRQETQY
>TRBJ2-5|TRBV18
ASSSSGTSRETQY
>TRBJ1-3|TRBV7-9
ASRQGGGNTIY
>TRBJ2-3|TRBV6-4
ASSDEWSGSTDTQY
>TRBJ2-3|TRBV5-4
ASRRRERGTDTQY
>TRBJ2-1|TRBV9
ASSVGTSGSYEQF
>TRBJ2-3|TRBV7-2
ASSLTPSGRANTDTQY
>TRBJ1-2|TRBV5-4
ASSQDRGYGYT
>TRBJ1-1|TRBV28
ASSSPRAWYTEAF
>TRBJ1-1|TRBV19
ASRSTGNTEAF
>TRBJ2-5|TRBV12-3/TRBV12-4
ASSFGRRETQY
>TRBJ2-7|TRBV12-3/TRBV12-4
ASSLSGSYEQY
>TRBJ2-7|TRBV5-5
ASSLEADRAYEQY